This T cell receptor (beta chain) was identified during a study of T cells in localized non-small cell lung cancer. CDR1 and CDR2 (germline): SEHNR, FQNEAQ (reference sequence). V gave up 0 bases and J gave up 0 bases, with 6 bases separating them. CDR3 length: 14 amino acids. Method: immunoSEQ multiplex PCR; TCRdb's copy keeps in-frame clones and lacks some. This table has about 77,000 clones, more than 75% appearing once. Sequenced here: peripheral blood, sampled before any cancer treatment. This sequence was found in a woman aged 40 to 75 with stage I squamous cell lung carcinoma. The rearrangement joins TRBV7-9 to TRBJ2-7; no clear D gene. The CDR3 DNA reads as TGTGCCAGCAGCTTAGCAGGTCACTCCTACGAGCAGTACTTC. This translates into CASSLAGHSYEQYF. The whole variable domain, filled in from reference TRBV7-9 and TRBJ2-7, reads DTGVSQNPRHKITKRGQNVTFRCDPISEHNRLYWYRQTLGQGPEFLTYFQNEAQLEKSRLLSDRFSAERPKGSFSTLEIQRTEQGDSAMYLCASSLAGHSYEQYFGPGTRLTVT.